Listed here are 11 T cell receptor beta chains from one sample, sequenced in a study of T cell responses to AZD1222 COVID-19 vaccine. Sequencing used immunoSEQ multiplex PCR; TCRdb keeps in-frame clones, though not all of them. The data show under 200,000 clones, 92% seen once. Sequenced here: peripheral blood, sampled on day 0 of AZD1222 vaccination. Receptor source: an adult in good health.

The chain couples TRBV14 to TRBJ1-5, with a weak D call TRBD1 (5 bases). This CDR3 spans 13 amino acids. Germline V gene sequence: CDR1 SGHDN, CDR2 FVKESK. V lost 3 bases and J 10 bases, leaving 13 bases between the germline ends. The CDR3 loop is CASSHGPTAPQHF. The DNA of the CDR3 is TGTGCCAGCAGCCACGGTCCGACAGCTCCCCAGCATTTT.

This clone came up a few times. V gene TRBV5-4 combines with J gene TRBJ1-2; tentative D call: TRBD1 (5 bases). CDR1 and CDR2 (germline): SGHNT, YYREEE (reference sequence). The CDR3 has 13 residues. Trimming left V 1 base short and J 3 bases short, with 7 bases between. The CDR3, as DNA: TGTGCCAGCAGCTTGACAGGAGACTATGGCTACACCTTC. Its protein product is CASSLTGDYGYTF.

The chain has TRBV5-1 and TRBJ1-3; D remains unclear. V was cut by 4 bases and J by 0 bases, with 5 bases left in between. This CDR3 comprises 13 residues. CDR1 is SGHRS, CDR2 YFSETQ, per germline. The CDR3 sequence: CASSRDSGNTIYF. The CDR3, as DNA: TGCGCCAGCAGCCGGGACTCTGGAAACACCATATATTTT.

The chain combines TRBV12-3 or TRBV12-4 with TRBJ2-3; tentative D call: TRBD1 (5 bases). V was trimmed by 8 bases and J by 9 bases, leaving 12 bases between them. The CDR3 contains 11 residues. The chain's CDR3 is CASARGGTQYF. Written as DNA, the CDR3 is TGTGCCAGCGCTAGGGGTGGGACGCAGTATTTT.

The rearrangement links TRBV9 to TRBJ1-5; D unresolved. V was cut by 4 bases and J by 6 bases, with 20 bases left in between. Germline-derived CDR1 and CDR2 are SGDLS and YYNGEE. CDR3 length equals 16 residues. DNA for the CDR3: TGTGCCAGCAGCCGGGAAACGAACACCTTACCTCAGCCCCAGCATTTT. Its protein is CASSRETNTLPQPQHF.

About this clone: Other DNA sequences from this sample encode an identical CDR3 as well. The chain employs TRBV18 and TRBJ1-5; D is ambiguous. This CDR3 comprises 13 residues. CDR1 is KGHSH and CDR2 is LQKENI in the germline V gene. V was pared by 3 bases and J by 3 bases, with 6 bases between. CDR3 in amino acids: CASSPGNNQPQHF. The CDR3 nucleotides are TGTGCCAGCTCACCTGGGAACAATCAGCCCCAGCATTTT.

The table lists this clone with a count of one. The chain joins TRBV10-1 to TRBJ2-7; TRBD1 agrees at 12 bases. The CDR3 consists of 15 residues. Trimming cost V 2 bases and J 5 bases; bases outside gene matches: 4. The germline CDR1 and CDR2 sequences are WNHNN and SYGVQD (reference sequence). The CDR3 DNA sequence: TGCGCCAGCAGTGAGGATGGGACAGGGGGCAACGAGCAGTACTTC. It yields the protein CASSEDGTGGNEQYF.

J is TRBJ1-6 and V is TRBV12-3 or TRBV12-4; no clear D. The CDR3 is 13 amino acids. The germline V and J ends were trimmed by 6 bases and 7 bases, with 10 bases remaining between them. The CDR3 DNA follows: TGTGCCAGCAGATCAAAGTGGAATTCACCCCTCCACTTT. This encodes CASRSKWNSPLHF.

The CDR3 DNA sequence: TGCGCCAGCAGCTTGGCCGGGGGCTCTGCTGGGGCCAACGTCCTGACTTTC. Translation gives CASSLAGGSAGANVLTF. The rearrangement links TRBV5-1 to TRBJ2-6, with D tentatively TRBD1 or TRBD2 (6 bases each). Germline loops: CDR1 SGHRS, CDR2 YFSETQ. This CDR3 region has 17 residues. Trimming took off 0 bases at V and 2 bases at J, with 12 bases between the two ends. The full variable domain, with the rest looked up from reference TRBV5-1 and TRBJ2-6, is KAGVTQTPRYLIKTRGQQVTLSCSPISGHRSVSWYQQTPGQGLQFLFEYFSETQRNKGNFPGRFSGRQFSNSRSEMNVSTLELGDSALYLCASSLAGGSAGANVLTFGAGSRLTVL.

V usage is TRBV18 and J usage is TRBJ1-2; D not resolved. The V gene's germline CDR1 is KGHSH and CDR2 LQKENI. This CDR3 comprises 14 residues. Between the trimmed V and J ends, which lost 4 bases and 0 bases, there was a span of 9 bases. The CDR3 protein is CASSQGNTNYGYTF. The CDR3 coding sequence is TGTGCCAGCTCACAGGGAAACACTAACTATGGCTACACCTTC.

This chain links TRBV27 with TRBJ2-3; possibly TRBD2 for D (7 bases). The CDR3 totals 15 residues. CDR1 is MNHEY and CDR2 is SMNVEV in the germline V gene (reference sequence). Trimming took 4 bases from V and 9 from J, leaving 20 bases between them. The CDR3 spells CASSSTGGRLGTQYF. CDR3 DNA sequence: TGTGCCAGCAGTTCTACGGGGGGCCGGCTTGGAACGCAGTATTTT.